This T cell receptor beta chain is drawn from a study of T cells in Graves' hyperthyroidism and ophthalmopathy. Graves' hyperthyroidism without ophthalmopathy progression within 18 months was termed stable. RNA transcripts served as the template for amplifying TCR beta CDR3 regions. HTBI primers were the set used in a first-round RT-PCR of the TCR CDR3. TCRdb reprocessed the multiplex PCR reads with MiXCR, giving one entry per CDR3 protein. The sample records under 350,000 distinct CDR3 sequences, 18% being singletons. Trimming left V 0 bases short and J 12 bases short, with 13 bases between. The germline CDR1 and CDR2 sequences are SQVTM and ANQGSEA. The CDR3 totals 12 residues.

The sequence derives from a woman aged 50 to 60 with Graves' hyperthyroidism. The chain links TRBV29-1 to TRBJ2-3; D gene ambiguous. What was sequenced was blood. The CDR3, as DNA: TGCAGCGTTGAAGAAGAGGTAGTAAAACAGTATTTT. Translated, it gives CSVEEEVVKQYF.